These 14 T cell receptor beta chains were sequenced from one sample in a study of T cell responses to AZD1222 COVID-19 vaccine. The repertoire was sequenced with immunoSEQ multiplex PCR; TCRdb's copy has only in-frame clones and lacks some. Seen here are around 88,000 clones, around 88% observed once, and the top ten hold about 9.3%. The sample consisted of peripheral blood, taken on day 0 of MenACWY control vaccination. The receptors come from an adult in good health.

This chain connects TRBV19 to TRBJ2-1; 15 nucleotides agree with TRBD2. With 3 bases clipped from V and 9 bases from J, the junction kept 3 bases outside the gene matches. This CDR3 is 15 amino acids long. Germline V CDR1 and CDR2: LNHDA, SQIVND (reference sequence). The CDR3 protein is CASSIGLAGGTEQFF. CDR3 nucleotide sequence: TGTGCCAGTAGTATTGGACTAGCGGGGGGGACTGAGCAGTTCTTC.

A note on this clone: At one end, the junction sequence differs from germline, possibly due to a read error. This chain links TRBV10-2 with TRBJ2-5; TRBD1 might be the D (5 bases). Germline CDR1 is WSHSY and CDR2 is SAAADI. CDR3 length: 12 amino acids. The CDR3 sequence is CASSAGREAQYF. DNA of the CDR3: TGCGCCAGCAGTGCAGGGCGAGAGGCCCAGTACTTC.

This CDR3 reads CASSMRDRETQYF. Here the CDR3 DNA reads TGTGCCAGTAGTATGCGGGATAGAGAGACCCAGTACTTC. The chain uses TRBV19 and TRBJ2-5; D may be TRBD2 (6 bases). This CDR3 contains 13 residues. V gave up 3 bases and J gave up 4 bases, with 9 bases separating them. Per germline, CDR1 LNHDA and CDR2 SQIVND (reference sequence). The variable domain in full, with the rest retrieved from reference TRBV19 and TRBJ2-5, is DGGITQSPKYLFRKEGQNVTLSCEQNLNHDAMYWYRQDPGQGLRLIYYSQIVNDFQKGDIAEGYSVSREKKESFPLTVTSAQKNPTAFYLCASSMRDRETQYFGPGTRLLVL.

V usage is TRBV7-2 and J usage is TRBJ2-3; D may match TRBD1 or TRBD2 (6 bases each). Germline V gives CDR1 SGHTA, CDR2 FQGNSA. V lost 5 bases to trimming and J lost 3 bases, with 18 bases between them. The CDR3 length is 16 residues. The CDR3 loop reads CASSPQSGAVTDTQYF. CDR3 in DNA: TGTGCCAGCAGCCCTCAATCGGGGGCCGTAACAGATACGCAGTATTTT.

The V and J genes are TRBV11-2 and TRBJ2-2, with a tentative D call TRBD1 (6 bases). This CDR3 is 17 amino acids long. The V gene's germline CDR1 is SGHAT and CDR2 FQNNGV. V lost 1 base, J lost 0 bases, and 12 bases lay in between. The CDR3 spells CASSLGEWTANTGELFF. DNA for the CDR3: TGTGCCAGCAGCTTAGGAGAATGGACAGCGAACACCGGGGAGCTGTTTTTT.

The chain uses TRBV2 and TRBJ1-6, with 8 bases aligning to TRBD1. The V gene's germline CDR1 is SNHLY and CDR2 FYNNEI. The CDR3 is 17 residues long. J was trimmed by 5 bases and V by 5 bases; bases with no gene match: 11. Written as DNA, the CDR3 is TGTGCCAGCAGTAAATCAGGGGGCTTCGGAAATAATTCACCCCTCCACTTT. Amino acids: CASSKSGGFGNNSPLHF.

The rearrangement links TRBV19 to TRBJ1-3; D is unclear. Germline lookup yields CDR1 LNHDA and CDR2 SQIVND (reference sequence). V gave up 5 bases and J gave up 0 bases, with 11 bases separating them. The CDR3 sequence is 15 residues long. The CDR3 nucleotides read TGTGCCAGTAGTCTCGGACGGGACTCTGGAAACACCATATATTTT. Protein product: CASSLGRDSGNTIYF.

The chain employs TRBV11-1 and TRBJ1-4, with TRBD1 matching 9 bases. V shed 3 bases, J shed 8 bases, and the junction held 7 bases outside the gene matches. CDR3 size: 15 residues. Germline V CDR1 and CDR2: SGHAT, FQDESV (reference sequence). The CDR3 DNA follows: TGTGCCAGCAGCTTCGCCGGACAGGGGAGAGAAAAACTGTTTTTT. Translating gives CASSFAGQGREKLFF.

This chain joins TRBV3-1 (or the pseudogene TRBV3-2) and TRBJ1-3, with D possibly TRBD1 on 6 matching bases. Germline lookup yields CDR1 LGHDT and CDR2 YNNKEL (reference sequence). Trimming removed 9 bases at V and 1 base at J, with 7 bases between. The CDR3 consists of 12 residues. CDR3 loop: CASTGSGNTIYF. The DNA for the CDR3 is TGTGCCAGTACAGGGTCTGGAAACACCATATATTTT.

This clone was detected only once. The rearrangement uses TRBV19 and TRBJ2-7, with D perhaps TRBD1 (6 bases). Trimming took 3 bases from V and 4 from J, leaving 13 bases between them. In germline, CDR1 is LNHDA, CDR2 SQIVND (reference sequence). The length of the CDR3 is 14 residues. As DNA, the CDR3 is TGTGCCAGTAGTATCGAGGACAGAGTTTACGAGCAGTACTTC. It specifies CASSIEDRVYEQYF.

The rearrangement uses TRBV7-3 and TRBJ1-4, with 8 bases that match TRBD1. The V segment lost 6 bases and the J segment 13 bases; nucleotides outside the gene matches: 4. The germline V gene has CDR1 SGHTA and CDR2 FQGTGA. The CDR3 spans 11 residues. The CDR3 reads CASRPGQGLFF. The DNA for the CDR3 is TGTGCCAGCAGACCAGGACAGGGACTGTTTTTT.

The chain has TRBV27 and TRBJ2-3; D not resolved. CDR1 and CDR2 (germline): MNHEY, SMNVEV (reference sequence). V was trimmed by 1 base and J by 0 bases, leaving 5 bases between them. The CDR3 loop spans 14 amino acids. The CDR3 protein is CASSLFRSTDTQYF. CDR3 coding DNA: TGTGCCAGCAGTTTATTTCGTAGCACAGATACGCAGTATTTT.

The chain links TRBV3-1 (or the pseudogene TRBV3-2) to TRBJ1-1, with 7 bases matching TRBD1. Germline V gene data show CDR1 as LGHDT and CDR2 as YNNKEL (reference sequence). The CDR3 consists of 15 residues. V trimming: 6 bases; J trimming: 1 base; junction bases outside the gene matches: 8. CDR3 sequence: CASSYSDRPNTEAFF. CDR3 sequence (DNA): TGTGCCAGCAGTTACTCGGACAGGCCGAACACTGAAGCTTTCTTT.

For the CDR3, the DNA is TGTGCCAGCAGCTTACCCACTAGCGGTTCACAAGAGACCCAGTACTTC. It codes for CASSLPTSGSQETQYF. The chain combines TRBV7-9 with TRBJ2-5; 8 nucleotides line up with TRBD2. J gave up 2 bases and V 2 bases, and 7 bases lay outside the gene matches. The CDR3 spans 16 residues. Germline-derived CDR1 and CDR2 are SEHNR and FQNEAQ (reference sequence).